These 24 T cell receptor beta chains originate from one sample sequenced in a study of blood T cells in healthy people across ages. Next came a second PCR, run for about 7 to 12 cycles, which used a sample-barcoded 5' primer along with a J-beta primer mix. TCRdb re-called the 5' RACE reads with MiXCR, one entry per CDR3 protein. Of 850,000 or so distinct CDR3 sequences in the sample, about 30% were seen once. The specimen was blood. These receptors were obtained from an elderly woman in good health.

This clonotype appeared many times. The rearrangement joins TRBV20-1 to TRBJ2-3, with D possibly called TRBD1 or TRBD2 (5 bases each). Germline V CDR1 and CDR2: DFQATT, SNEGSKA (reference sequence). The length of the CDR3 is 12 residues. The ends were cut back, 6 bases at V and 4 bases at J, with 11 bases in the middle. The CDR3 DNA sequence: TGCAGTGCCAAGAGGGGCCCAGATACGCAGTATTTT. Amino acids: CSAKRGPDTQYF.

The sample holds many counts of this clonotype. The chain recombines TRBV12-3 or TRBV12-4 with TRBJ2-3; D is perhaps TRBD1 (6 bases). V lost 5 bases and J lost 2, with 11 bases in between. CDR3 size: 14 residues. As DNA, the CDR3 is TGTGCCAGCAGTCGACGGGACACCACAGATACGCAGTATTTT. Its translation is CASSRRDTTDTQYF.

This clonotype was detected only once. It may be a read error: a sequence one base away is much more abundant. CDR3 sequence reads: CASSQGTGDGYGYTF. The DNA of the CDR3 is TGCGCCAGCAGCCAAGGGACAGGGGACGGCTATGGCTACACCTTC. This rearrangement joins TRBV4-3 to TRBJ1-2, with 9 bases identical to TRBD1. The germline gives CDR1 LGHNA, CDR2 YSLEER. The CDR3 totals 15 residues. Trimming removed 1 base from V and 4 bases from J; junction bases left unmatched: 4.

Note on this clonotype: This may stem from a read error, because a much larger clone lies one nucleotide away. The rearrangement uses TRBV20-1 and TRBJ2-5; D uncertain. Germline CDR1 reads DFQATT; CDR2 reads SNEGSKA (reference sequence). Deletions cut 3 bases from V and 1 base from J, with 9 bases between. The CDR3 covers 13 residues. Here the CDR3 DNA reads TGCAGTGCTAGGAAGGGCAGCCAAGAGACCCAGTACTTC. It is translated as CSARKGSQETQYF.

This chain joins TRBV29-1 and TRBJ2-5, with TRBD1 as a possible D gene (5 bases). The germline V gene has CDR1 SQVTM and CDR2 ANQGSEA. Trimming took 5 bases from V and 2 from J, leaving 18 bases between them. The length of the CDR3 is 15 residues. The CDR3 is CSVTFWGQVQETQYF. The CDR3 DNA sequence: TGCAGCGTTACTTTTTGGGGCCAGGTTCAAGAGACCCAGTACTTC.

This clonotype was seen a few times. CDR3: CSARPGQLNTEAFF. The CDR3 bases are TGCAGTGCTAGACCCGGACAGTTGAACACTGAAGCTTTCTTT. The V call is TRBV20-1, the J call TRBJ1-1, with D tentatively TRBD1 (6 bases). Looked up from germline, CDR1 is DFQATT and CDR2 is SNEGSKA (reference sequence). The CDR3 contains 14 residues. With 2 bases removed from V and 0 bases from J, the gap between germline ends came to 10 bases.

The rearrangement joins TRBV6-2 or TRBV6-3 to TRBJ1-1, with D possibly matching TRBD1 (5 bases). The germline V gene has CDR1 MNHEY and CDR2 SVGEGT. There are 14 residues in the CDR3. V was shortened by 2 bases and J by 4 bases, with 11 bases between the two germline ends. The CDR3 bases are TGTGCCAGCAGTTACCCCGGGGGGGGCACTGAAGCTTTCTTT. Translated: CASSYPGGGTEAFF.

This clonotype has ten or more counts. The V and J genes are TRBV9 and TRBJ2-3, with 9 nucleotides matching TRBD1. Germline V lookup: CDR1 SGDLS, CDR2 YYNGEE. This CDR3 has 15 amino acids. Trimming at V came to 4 bases and at J to 0 bases, leaving 3 bases not matched to a gene. CDR3 protein: CASSIGQGSTDTQYF. DNA of the CDR3: TGTGCCAGCAGCATCGGACAGGGGAGCACAGATACGCAGTATTTT.

The CDR3 sequence: CSVGPLGGGTEAFF. The CDR3 region has the DNA TGCAGCGTTGGGCCTTTGGGGGGTGGCACTGAAGCTTTCTTT. This chain connects TRBV29-1 to TRBJ1-1; D may be TRBD1 (5 bases). From germline, CDR1 is SQVTM and CDR2 ANQGSEA. The germline V and J ends were trimmed by 4 bases and 4 bases, with 16 bases remaining between them. The CDR3 sequence is 14 residues long.

This clonotype has ten or more counts. This chain links TRBV7-2 with TRBJ2-3, with a possible D match to TRBD2 (7 bases). Germline V CDR1 and CDR2: SGHTA, FQGNSA. The V end lost 3 bases, the J end lost 1 base, and 11 bases lay between the germline ends. The CDR3 spans 15 residues. CDR3 bases: TGTGCCAGCAGCTTCGGCGGGGGCCGCACAGATACGCAGTATTTT. Protein sequence: CASSFGGGRTDTQYF.

Points on this clonotype: Sequence at one end of the junction differs from germline and may be a read error. The genes are TRBV5-5 and TRBJ1-5; D might be TRBD1 (5 bases). Germline CDR1 SGHKS, CDR2 YYEKEE (reference sequence). This CDR3 contains 14 residues. In nucleotides, the CDR3 is TGTGCCGGCAGCTTGTTTGTCAGGGATCAGCCCCAGCATTTT. Translating it yields CAGSLFVRDQPQHF.

The chain links TRBV28 to TRBJ2-1; D is undetermined. Trimming stripped 5 bases from V and 7 bases from J, with 12 bases between. The CDR3 sequence is 13 residues long. CDR1 MDHEN and CDR2 SYDVKM come from the germline V gene. CDR3 region: CASSRGSGNEQFF. CDR3 bases: TGTGCCAGCAGTCGCGGTAGTGGGAATGAGCAGTTCTTC.

This clonotype was detected only once. The gene calls are TRBV20-1 and TRBJ2-5, with TRBD1 identical over 8 bases. CDR1 is DFQATT, CDR2 SNEGSKA, per germline (reference sequence). The CDR3 consists of 14 residues. The junction had 7 bases not matched to a gene; V was cut back by 4 bases and J by 3 bases. CDR3 protein: CSATPDRGKETQYF. CDR3 bases: TGCAGTGCTACACCCGACAGGGGCAAAGAGACCCAGTACTTC.

Comment on this clonotype: One base away lies a much larger clone, so this may be a sequencing read error. The V gene is TRBV24-1, the J gene TRBJ2-7; 7 bases align to TRBD1. The germline gives CDR1 KGHDR, CDR2 SFDVKD. The CDR3 is 13 amino acids. Germline trimming cut 9 bases from V and 7 bases from J; bases unmatched to any gene: 11. In nucleotides, the CDR3 is TGTGCCACCTCGGGACAGCCAAACAATGAGCAGTACTTC. It encodes CATSGQPNNEQYF.

The V and J genes are TRBV5-1 and TRBJ2-2; D is possibly TRBD1 or TRBD2 (5 bases each). The CDR3 extends over 14 amino acids. Trimming removed 4 bases from V and 4 bases from J, with 11 bases in between. Germline CDR1 SGHRS, CDR2 YFSETQ. For the CDR3, the DNA is TGCGCCAGCAGCCCACGGGACGGCACCGGGGAGCTGTTTTTT. Protein: CASSPRDGTGELFF.

This clonotype was seen a few times. The chain couples TRBV12-3 or TRBV12-4 to TRBJ1-1, with D unresolved. The CDR3 has 15 residues. V dropped 0 bases and J dropped 0 bases, with 8 bases sitting between them. CDR3 DNA: TGTGCCAGCAGTTTAGCGCTTTTAATGAACACTGAAGCTTTCTTT. Amino acid sequence: CASSLALLMNTEAFF.

This clonotype was detected ten times or more. V usage is TRBV27 and J usage is TRBJ1-2; D is unresolved. There are 14 residues in the CDR3. Trimming took off 0 bases at V and 5 bases at J, with 10 bases between the two ends. The V gene's germline CDR1 is MNHEY and CDR2 SMNVEV (reference sequence). The CDR3 sequence: CASSLSSRVYGYTF. The CDR3 DNA is TGTGCCAGCAGTTTATCGTCCCGGGTTTATGGCTACACCTTC.

The CDR3 sequence: CASLSEGNIQYF. CDR3 DNA: TGTGCCAGTTTAAGCGAGGGTAATATTCAGTACTTC. The chain couples TRBV28 to TRBJ2-5; perhaps TRBD2 as D (5 bases). V lost 9 bases, J lost 11 bases, and 19 bases lay in between. The CDR3 spans 12 residues. CDR1 MDHEN and CDR2 SYDVKM come from the germline V gene.

In its sample, this clonotype was seen many times. The rearrangement uses TRBV9 and TRBJ2-3, with a tentative D call TRBD2 (7 bases). Trimming pared 4 bases from V and 3 bases from J, leaving 15 bases between. The CDR3 is made up of 15 amino acids. The germline CDR1 and CDR2 sequences are SGDLS and YYNGEE. CDR3 residues: CASSLGGRGTDTQYF. Here the CDR3 DNA reads TGTGCCAGCAGCTTAGGAGGGAGGGGGACAGATACGCAGTATTTT.

This clonotype was seen many times. The chain carries TRBV9 and TRBJ2-5; D is perhaps TRBD1 (5 bases). V dropped 0 bases and J dropped 5 bases, with 11 bases sitting between them. Germline values: CDR1 SGDLS, CDR2 YYNGEE. CDR3 length: 14 residues. The CDR3 sequence: CASSVEGPWETQYF. CDR3 coding DNA: TGTGCCAGCAGCGTAGAGGGGCCATGGGAGACCCAGTACTTC.

This clonotype was seen ten or more times. V is TRBV7-2 and J is TRBJ2-3, with 15 bases aligning to TRBD2. V dropped 5 bases and J dropped 2; count of bases not matched to a gene: 5. The CDR3 spans 17 residues. Germline CDR1 and CDR2: SGHTA and FQGNSA. CDR3 nucleotides: TGTGCCAGCAGCACCGGGACTAGCGGGGGGAACACAGATACGCAGTATTTT. Protein product: CASSTGTSGGNTDTQYF.

This clonotype was counted many times. The CDR3 DNA sequence: TGTGCCAGCAGCAATGAGGACAGAGGTCCAAACATTCAGTACTTC. Translation gives CASSNEDRGPNIQYF. The chain recombines TRBV21-1 with TRBJ2-4; the table gives TRBD1 as D, unverified against the DNA. TRBV21-1 is given as a pseudogene. The CDR3 is 15 amino acids.

This clonotype came up once. A read error is possible here, since a much larger clone lies one base away. The chain employs TRBV9 and TRBJ2-7, with D perhaps TRBD2 (6 bases). Trimming shortened V by 0 bases and J by 2 bases, and 12 bases separated the two germline ends. Germline values: CDR1 SGDLS, CDR2 YYNGEE. The CDR3 runs to 15 residues. As DNA, the CDR3 is TGTGCCAGCAGCGTAGACTCGGGGACTGCCTACGAGCAGTACTTC. Translating gives CASSVDSGTAYEQYF.

This clonotype has at least ten counts. The CDR3 DNA is TGCAGTGCCGGTAACCCCACCCAGAGCTCCTACAATGAGCAGTTCTTC. Its protein is CSAGNPTQSSYNEQFF. This chain connects TRBV20-1 to TRBJ2-1; the D is unclear. This CDR3 region has 16 residues. CDR1 is DFQATT and CDR2 is SNEGSKA in the germline V gene (reference sequence). The germline V and J ends were trimmed by 6 bases and 0 bases, with 18 bases remaining between them.